Listed here are 7 T cell receptor beta chains from one sample, sequenced in a study of T cells after yellow fever vaccination. TCRdb processed the 5' RACE reads anew with MiXCR; each CDR3 protein has one entry. The sample lists nearly 45,000 distinct CDR3 sequences; 6.8% were seen once. The source material was CD8+ T cells not binding an NS4B(214-222) dextramer, sorted from PBMCs, sampled 45 days after the yellow fever booster vaccination. These receptors were collected from a man aged 30-40 years who received the YFV17D yellow fever vaccine.

This clonotype was recorded many times. The V and J genes are TRBV16 and TRBJ1-2; D remains unclear. The V end lost 2 bases, the J end lost 3 bases, and 4 bases lay between the germline ends. CDR1 and CDR2 (germline): KGHSY, FQNENV. The CDR3 runs to 12 residues. The CDR3 DNA follows: TGTGCCAGCAGCCAAGATCACTATGGCTACACCTTC. The encoded protein is CASSQDHYGYTF.

This clonotype was observed many times. The V gene is TRBV5-1, the J gene TRBJ2-3; no firm D call. The CDR3 has 15 residues. Deletions cut 0 bases from V and 4 bases from J, with 12 bases between. CDR1 SGHRS and CDR2 YFSETQ come from the germline V gene. CDR3 coding DNA: TGCGCCAGCAGCTTGGCCTTTGGTCTTTCAGATACGCAGTATTTT. The encoded protein is CASSLAFGLSDTQYF.

The table lists this clonotype with many counts. V gene TRBV10-3 combines with J gene TRBJ2-5, with 7 bases fitting TRBD1. This CDR3 is 14 amino acids long. The germline V gene encodes CDR1 ENHRY and CDR2 SYGVKD. Germline trimming cut 1 base from V and 5 bases from J; bases unmatched to any gene: 4. DNA for the CDR3: TGTGCCATCAGTGAGTTAGGGGGCGCGGAGACCCAGTACTTC. The encoded protein is CAISELGGAETQYF.

This clonotype was observed a handful of times. V and J are TRBV5-8 and TRBJ2-7; D unresolved. V was trimmed by 1 base and J by 4 bases, leaving 3 bases between them. The CDR3 covers 11 residues. Germline V gene data show CDR1 as SGHTS and CDR2 as YDEGEE. The CDR3 region is CASSLRYEQYF. The CDR3 DNA reads TGTGCCAGCAGCTTGAGGTACGAGCAGTACTTC.

This clonotype has ten or more counts. CDR3 sequence reads: CASSVGLEGTEAFF. DNA for the CDR3: TGTGCCAGCAGCGTTGGGTTGGAGGGGACTGAAGCTTTCTTT. The gene calls are TRBV9 and TRBJ1-1; a possible D gene is TRBD1 (5 bases). The CDR3 length is 14 residues. V gave up 2 bases and J gave up 5 bases, with 13 bases separating them. Germline V gene data show CDR1 as SGDLS and CDR2 as YYNGEE.

Many counts were recorded for this clonotype. The rearrangement links TRBV7-9 to TRBJ2-7; D remains unclear. CDR3 length equals 14 residues. From germline, CDR1 is SEHNR and CDR2 FQNEAQ (reference sequence). Trimming pared 2 bases from V and 5 bases from J, leaving 13 bases between. CDR3 loop: CASSLYSKPHEQYF. CDR3 bases: TGTGCCAGCAGCTTATACTCAAAACCCCACGAGCAGTACTTC.

This clonotype was recorded at least ten times. The DNA of the CDR3 is TGTGCCGTCCGGGGTAGCGGTGGGCGAGATACGCAGTATTTT. This sequence encodes CAVRGSGGRDTQYF. The chain employs TRBV10-3 and TRBJ2-3; D might be TRBD2 (6 bases). The CDR3 extends over 14 amino acids. With 11 bases removed from V and 5 bases from J, the gap between germline ends came to 20 bases. Germline CDR1 and CDR2: ENHRY and SYGVKD.